The 28 T cell receptor beta chains below come from one sample, sequenced in a study of cytomegalovirus exposure and HLA in healthy donors. The PCR was carried out with 60 Vbeta primers and 13 Jbeta primers. Some clones are missing from TCRdb's copy, which holds only in-frame ones; the method was immunoSEQ multiplex PCR. There are some 150,000 clones in the sample; 80% occur only once, and around 4.1% lies in the top ten. Sequencing was done on a sample of PBMCs. These TCRs come from a woman aged 50 to 60 in good health and CMV-seropositive.

The rearrangement joins TRBV7-8 to TRBJ2-3; D unclear. CDR1 and CDR2 from the germline V gene are SGHVS and FQNEAQ. V was pared by 2 bases and J by 0 bases, with 9 bases between. The CDR3 loop spans 15 amino acids. The CDR3 sequence is CASSLSVTSTDTQYF. For the CDR3, the DNA is TGTGCCAGCAGCTTAAGCGTGACTAGCACAGATACGCAGTATTTT.

V gene TRBV4-3 combines with J gene TRBJ1-1; 8 nucleotides line up with TRBD1. The CDR3 loop spans 16 amino acids. Germline values: CDR1 LGHNA, CDR2 YSLEER. The V gene end was trimmed by 3 bases and the J gene end by 2 bases; junction bases not matched to a gene: 8. The CDR3 loop reads CASSQGIGQGNTEAFF. CDR3 DNA: TGCGCCAGCAGCCAGGGGATAGGACAGGGCAACACTGAAGCTTTCTTT.

The sample holds one count of this clone. The CDR3 coding sequence is TGTGCCAGCAGCAATGACCAGGGTTATGGGGGCTACACCTTC. It codes for CASSNDQGYGGYTF. The V call is TRBV21-1, the J call TRBJ1-2; the table's D call of TRBD1 was not tested on the DNA. TRBV21-1 is marked as a pseudogene. The CDR3 is made up of 14 amino acids.

V gene TRBV5-1 combines with J gene TRBJ2-1, with TRBD2 matching over 7 bases. With 4 bases clipped from V and 0 bases from J, the junction kept 10 bases outside the gene matches. Germline V lookup: CDR1 SGHRS, CDR2 YFSETQ. The CDR3 length is 17 residues. CDR3 coding DNA: TGCGCCAGCAGCCTGGGGGGGGGAGGGAGCTCCTACAATGAGCAGTTCTTC. This codes for CASSLGGGGSSYNEQFF. Together with reference TRBV5-1 and TRBJ2-1, the CDR3 gives the full variable domain: KAGVTQTPRYLIKTRGQQVTLSCSPISGHRSVSWYQQTPGQGLQFLFEYFSETQRNKGNFPGRFSGRQFSNSRSEMNVSTLELGDSALYLCASSLGGGGSSYNEQFFGPGTRLTVL.

The sample holds one count of this clone. CDR3 in amino acids: CSVWGQGPQGGYTF. CDR3 nucleotides: TGCAGCGTGTGGGGACAGGGCCCCCAGGGAGGCTACACCTTC. The genes are TRBV29-1 and TRBJ1-2, with 9 nucleotides matching TRBD1. The germline V gene has CDR1 SQVTM and CDR2 ANQGSEA. The CDR3 extends over 14 amino acids. V lost 6 bases, J lost 8 bases, and 13 bases stayed unmatched.

This clone was detected only a few times. Here the CDR3 DNA reads TGTGCCAGCAGCGCAGATCTGGAGGGCCCTCTGAAGTATTTT. It encodes CASSADLEGPLKYF. The chain carries TRBV9 and TRBJ2-3, with a possible D match to TRBD2 (6 bases). The V gene lost 3 bases and the J gene lost 13 bases, with 21 bases spanning the gap. The length of the CDR3 is 14 residues. Germline CDR1 and CDR2: SGDLS and YYNGEE.

This rearrangement joins TRBV7-9 to TRBJ2-7; 15 bases match TRBD2. Germline-derived CDR1 and CDR2 are SEHNR and FQNEAQ (reference sequence). The CDR3 extends over 13 amino acids. The ends lost 8 bases at V and 5 bases at J; junction bases unmatched: 1. As DNA, the CDR3 is TGTGCCAGCGGACTAGCGGGAGGGGACGAGCAGTACTTC. Encoded protein: CASGLAGGDEQYF.

The gene calls are TRBV15 and TRBJ2-3; 11 bases are a match to TRBD2. After removal of 0 bases from V and 2 bases from J, the junction contained 7 bases not matched to a gene. Per the germline V gene, CDR1 is LNHNV and CDR2 is YYDKDF (reference sequence). The CDR3 is made up of 18 amino acids. CDR3 DNA sequence: TGTGCCACCAGCAGAGACCTGACTAGCGGGGATCTCACAGATACGCAGTATTTT. This translates into CATSRDLTSGDLTDTQYF.

V is TRBV6-6 and J is TRBJ1-1; D is ambiguous. The V gene lost 0 bases and the J gene lost 5 bases, with 13 bases spanning the gap. Germline V gives CDR1 MNHNY, CDR2 SVGAGI (reference sequence). The CDR3 contains 15 residues. The CDR3 region is CASSYSWREATEAFF. The CDR3 coding sequence is TGTGCCAGCAGTTACTCTTGGAGGGAGGCAACTGAAGCTTTCTTT.

The V call is TRBV6-5, the J call TRBJ1-6; tentative D call: TRBD1 (5 bases). Germline lookup yields CDR1 MNHEY and CDR2 SVGAGI. The length of the CDR3 is 14 residues. Trimming cost V 4 bases and J 4 bases, with 8 bases left between them. CDR3 loop: CASSLGRYNSPLHF. CDR3 nucleotide sequence: TGTGCCAGCAGTTTGGGGCGGTATAATTCACCCCTCCACTTT.

This clone was seen a few times. This chain links TRBV5-4 with TRBJ1-2, with D possibly being TRBD1 (5 bases). Trimming took off 4 bases at V and 2 bases at J, with 12 bases between the two ends. The CDR3 contains 14 residues. CDR1 SGHNT and CDR2 YYREEE come from the germline V gene (reference sequence). For the CDR3, the DNA is TGTGCCAGCAGCCTCCCGGGGGGGAACTATGGCTACACCTTC. Its protein is CASSLPGGNYGYTF.

The genes are TRBV19 and TRBJ2-1; 10 bases map to TRBD1. The germline CDR1 and CDR2 sequences are LNHDA and SQIVND (reference sequence). There are 17 residues in the CDR3. J lost 7 bases, V lost 6 bases, and 15 bases had no gene match. CDR3 sequence (DNA): TGTGCCAGTAGAGGGTGGAAGACGGGACAGGGGAGTAATGAGCAGTTCTTC. Translation gives CASRGWKTGQGSNEQFF. The full variable domain, in which reference TRBV19 and TRBJ2-1 provide the parts outside the CDR3, is DGGITQSPKYLFRKEGQNVTLSCEQNLNHDAMYWYRQDPGQGLRLIYYSQIVNDFQKGDIAEGYSVSREKKESFPLTVTSAQKNPTAFYLCASRGWKTGQGSNEQFFGPGTRLTVL.

The J gene is TRBJ2-3, the V gene TRBV5-4, with 12 bases lining up with TRBD2. This CDR3 has 14 amino acids. J was trimmed by 4 bases and V by 3 bases; bases with no gene match: 0. Germline CDR1 SGHNT, CDR2 YYREEE (reference sequence). In DNA form, the CDR3 reads TGTGCCAGCAGCTCTAGCGGGAGGGCAGATACGCAGTATTTT. Protein sequence: CASSSSGRADTQYF.

The chain carries TRBV5-4 and TRBJ2-7; a possible D gene is TRBD1 (6 bases). In germline, CDR1 is SGHNT, CDR2 YYREEE (reference sequence). V lost 0 bases, J lost 3 bases, and 13 bases lay in between. CDR3 length: 15 amino acids. The CDR3 protein is CASSLDRDTIYEQYF. The CDR3 coding sequence is TGTGCCAGCAGCTTGGATAGGGACACAATCTACGAGCAGTACTTC.

The chain recombines TRBV10-3 with TRBJ2-3; TRBD2 matches at 7 bases. J lost 9 bases, V lost 4 bases, and 7 bases had no gene match. Germline assignment: CDR1 ENHRY and CDR2 SYGVKD. CDR3 length equals 13 residues. CDR3 DNA sequence: TGTGCCATCAGTGGGGATTCTAGCGGAACGCAGTATTTT. This gives the protein CAISGDSSGTQYF.

The CDR3 sequence is CSASSTIEAFF. DNA of the CDR3: TGCAGTGCTAGTTCGACTATTGAAGCTTTCTTT. This chain links TRBV20-1 with TRBJ1-1, with no clear D. V was trimmed by 3 bases and J by 7 bases, leaving 9 bases between them. CDR3 size: 11 residues. Looked up from germline, CDR1 is DFQATT and CDR2 is SNEGSKA (reference sequence).

The V call is TRBV7-2, the J call TRBJ2-3; 7 bases agree with TRBD1. There are 14 residues in the CDR3. CDR1 is SGHTA and CDR2 is FQGNSA in the germline V gene. V lost 4 bases to trimming and J lost 5 bases; unmatched junction nucleotides: 6. CDR3 coding DNA: TGTGCCAGCAGCTCGGACAGGCCGGGAGATACGCAGTATTTT. Translated: CASSSDRPGDTQYF.

J is TRBJ2-7 and V is TRBV28; tentative D call: TRBD1 (5 bases). V was clipped by 5 bases and J by 2 bases, with 13 bases between them. Per the germline V gene, CDR1 is MDHEN and CDR2 is SYDVKM. The CDR3 is 14 residues long. The CDR3 reads CASSNPDSTYEQYF. Here the CDR3 DNA reads TGTGCCAGCAGTAACCCCGACAGTACCTACGAGCAGTACTTC.

This sequence joins TRBV7-9 and TRBJ1-2; 12 bases are shared with TRBD1. The CDR3 totals 17 residues. Germline V CDR1 and CDR2: SEHNR, FQNEAQ (reference sequence). V shed 5 bases and J 7 bases; nucleotides not matched to a gene: 14. The DNA for the CDR3 is TGTGCCAGCAGCCCCGGGACAGGGGGCTCGTGGGGGAGTGGCTACACCTTC. Protein product: CASSPGTGGSWGSGYTF.

The genes are TRBV9 and TRBJ2-3, with 7 bases fitting TRBD1. The CDR3 length is 15 residues. Germline V gives CDR1 SGDLS, CDR2 YYNGEE. J was trimmed by 4 bases and V by 4 bases; bases with no gene match: 9. CDR3 loop: CASSSQPRGSDTQYF. CDR3 bases: TGTGCCAGCAGCTCCCAACCCAGGGGGTCAGATACGCAGTATTTT.

V is TRBV5-6 and J is TRBJ2-5; 8 nucleotides match TRBD2. Germline assignment: CDR1 SGHDT and CDR2 YYEEEE. Trimming cost V 1 base and J 4 bases; bases outside gene matches: 6. CDR3 size: 15 residues. This CDR3 is CASSLPGRAPETQYF. The CDR3 DNA follows: TGTGCCAGCAGCTTGCCCGGGAGGGCCCCAGAGACCCAGTACTTC.

The J gene is TRBJ1-5, the V gene TRBV19; 10 bases are a match to TRBD1. V dropped 9 bases and J dropped 6; count of bases not matched to a gene: 5. From germline, CDR1 is LNHDA and CDR2 SQIVND (reference sequence). This CDR3 has 13 amino acids. The CDR3 region has the DNA TGTGCCAGCTCCGGGACAGGGGTTCAGCCCCAGCATTTT. Protein sequence: CASSGTGVQPQHF.

This sequence joins TRBV11-2 and TRBJ1-2, with unresolved D. In germline, CDR1 is SGHAT, CDR2 FQNNGV. This CDR3 region has 12 residues. V was cut by 4 bases and J by 13 bases, with 16 bases left in between. In nucleotides, the CDR3 is TGTGCCAGCAGCTATGCGAGCCGGGAGGTCACCTTC. This translates into CASSYASREVTF.

A remark on this clone: This sample includes further DNA sequences coding for the same CDR3. J is TRBJ2-5 and V is TRBV7-9, with D perhaps matching TRBD1 (6 bases). Germline CDR1 is SEHNR and CDR2 is FQNEAQ (reference sequence). This CDR3 region has 14 residues. Trimming shortened V by 5 bases and J by 1 base, and 11 bases separated the two germline ends. The CDR3 here is CASSAQGLQETQYF. The CDR3 nucleotides are TGTGCCAGCAGCGCACAGGGCCTCCAAGAGACCCAGTACTTC.

This chain connects TRBV7-9 to TRBJ1-5; D possibly corresponds to TRBD1 (5 bases). CDR3 length: 17 amino acids. Germline loops: CDR1 SEHNR, CDR2 FQNEAQ (reference sequence). Trimming cost V 5 bases and J 5 bases, with 22 bases left between them. The CDR3 bases are TGTGCCAGCAGCGCCGGGTTATGGGGGGTTAAGGATCAGCCCCAGCATTTT. This encodes CASSAGLWGVKDQPQHF.

There are a few counts of this clone. The V gene is TRBV6-1, the J gene TRBJ1-1, with D tentatively TRBD1 (6 bases). There are 14 residues in the CDR3. Germline assignment: CDR1 MNHNS and CDR2 SASEGT. V was cut by 8 bases and J by 2 bases, with 15 bases left in between. This CDR3 is CASRERTDNTEAFF. For the CDR3, the DNA is TGTGCCAGCCGAGAAAGGACAGACAACACTGAAGCTTTCTTT.

The CDR3 protein is CAISESRQGGGYTF. CDR3 nucleotides: TGTGCCATCAGTGAGTCCAGACAGGGCGGAGGCTACACCTTC. The chain couples TRBV10-3 to TRBJ1-2, with 7 bases identical to TRBD1. Germline loops: CDR1 ENHRY, CDR2 SYGVKD. This CDR3 has 14 residues. Trimming at V came to 0 bases and at J to 8 bases, leaving 6 bases not matched to a gene.

The chain links TRBV27 to TRBJ1-4, with 7 nucleotides matching TRBD1. Germline V lookup: CDR1 MNHEY, CDR2 SMNVEV (reference sequence). Trimming at V came to 0 bases and at J to 5 bases, leaving 6 bases not matched to a gene. The CDR3 is 16 amino acids. The CDR3, as DNA: TGTGCCAGCAGTTTATCGCCGACAGGGCAAAATGAAAAACTGTTTTTT. This codes for CASSLSPTGQNEKLFF.